These T cell receptor beta chains were read from a single sample in a study of T cell changes during pregnancy in multiple sclerosis. Only in-frame clones appear in the TCRdb table, and some are missing; sequencing was by immunoSEQ multiplex PCR. Of approximately 87,000 clones in the sample, around nine tenths were seen once. The input for sequencing was CD4+ T cells from peripheral blood mononuclear cells, taken in the second trimester of pregnancy. These receptor sequences come from a female donor with multiple sclerosis, enrolled in a pregnancy study. CDR3s include the opening cysteine and the closing phenylalanine or tryptophan. Fields, in order: V gene, J gene, CDR3 length, clone size, D gene, CDR3 DNA, CDR3 protein. The D gene is left open where the match is weak. Only some rows state a clone size, as once, few, many or a class for expanded clones.

TRBV2	TRBJ2-1	14	once	TRBD2	TGTGCCAGCAAGGGGCGGGAGGGCCGGGATGAGCAGTTCTTC	CASKGREGRDEQFF
TRBV6-5	TRBJ2-2	12	-	-	TGTGCCAGCGCCCGCGGAACCGGGGAGCTGTTTTTT	CASARGTGELFF
TRBV11-1	TRBJ2-7	13	-	-	TGTGCCAGCAGCTCAGAGACAGCCTACGAGCAGTACTTC	CASSSETAYEQYF
TRBV7-2	TRBJ2-2	18	-	TRBD1	TGTGCCAGCAGCCGAGACCGTTCGACAGGGGGAGGGGGCGGGGAGCTGTTTTTT	CASSRDRSTGGGGGELFF
TRBV18	TRBJ2-5	15	-	-	TGTGCCAGCTCGTACCAGGGATTAGATGTGGAGACCCAGTACTTC	CASSYQGLDVETQYF
TRBV19	TRBJ2-1	14	-	-	TGTGCCAGTCGATTAACAGGGATGAGCAATGAGCAGTTCTTC	CASRLTGMSNEQFF
TRBV18	TRBJ1-1	17	-	-	TGTGCCAGCTCACCTGAAATCGCGGGACTTCGGAACACTGAAGCTTTCTTT	CASSPEIAGLRNTEAFF
TRBV19	TRBJ2-5	16	-	TRBD2	TGTGCCAGTAGTCAACTAGCGGGAGGGCCAAGGGAGACCCAGTACTTC	CASSQLAGGPRETQYF
TRBV2	TRBJ2-1	14	-	-	TGTGCCAGCTGGAGTGGAGGGTCCTACAATGAGCAGTTCTTC	CASWSGGSYNEQFF
TRBV7-2	TRBJ1-1	14	-	-	TGTGCCAGCAGCTTAAGTCCGGGTGGGACTGAAGCTTTCTTT	CASSLSPGGTEAFF
TRBV7-2	TRBJ2-7	16	-	TRBD1	TGTGCCAGCAGCCCCCGAGGTGGGACAGGGACACACGAGCAGTACTTC	CASSPRGGTGTHEQYF
TRBV7-2	TRBJ2-2	14	-	-	TGTGCCAGCAGCGACAGGAGAGGCACCGGGGAGCTGTTTTTT	CASSDRRGTGELFF
TRBV5-4	TRBJ1-1	16	-	-	TGTGCCAGCAGCTTGGACGGAAGGGCGGCGGGCACTGAAGCTTTCTTT	CASSLDGRAAGTEAFF
TRBV5-6	TRBJ2-7	14	-	TRBD1	TGTGCCAGCAGCTTCGGACAGGGTCGAAGCGAGCAGTACTTC	CASSFGQGRSEQYF
TRBV29-1	TRBJ2-7	13	-	-	TGCAGCGTCGCCCGTTCGGAGTCCGGGGAGCAGTACTTC	CSVARSESGEQYF
TRBV5-1	TRBJ1-2	16	-	-	TGCGCCAGCAGCTTGGCCAGGACAAGAGATAACTATGGCTACACCTTC	CASSLARTRDNYGYTF
TRBV18	TRBJ1-6	14	-	-	TGTGCCAGCTCAGTTCAGGACAGCAATTCACCCCTCCACTTT	CASSVQDSNSPLHF
TRBV29-1	TRBJ2-7	14	once	-	TGCAGCGCTCGCAGGGAAGGACGGCTCGGCGAGCAGTACTTC	CSARREGRLGEQYF
TRBV5-1	TRBJ2-1	14	-	TRBD1	TGCGCCAGCGGGGGACAGGGACCCTACAATGAGCAGTTCTTC	CASGGQGPYNEQFF
TRBV5-1	TRBJ1-3	17	-	TRBD1	TGCGCCAGCAGCCGGACAGGAGGATCTAGCTCTGGAAACACCATATATTTT	CASSRTGGSSSGNTIYF
TRBV7-9	TRBJ2-3	15	-	-	TGTGCCAGCAGACCCAAGACAGGACGCACAGATACGCAGTATTTT	CASRPKTGRTDTQYF
TRBV5-1	TRBJ2-2	15	-	TRBD1	TGCGCCAGCAGCCCCCGGGACAGGGATCGCGGGGAGCTGTTTTTT	CASSPRDRDRGELFF
TRBV29-1	TRBJ1-4	14	-	-	TGCAGCGTTGAAGGAACAGGTCCTAATGAAAAACTGTTTTTT	CSVEGTGPNEKLFF
TRBV18	TRBJ1-5	14	-	TRBD1	TGTGCCAGCAAACAGGGGTATAGCAATCAGCCCCAGCATTTT	CASKQGYSNQPQHF
TRBV7-2	TRBJ1-5	14	-	-	TGTGCCAGCAGCCCTGGAGCAGGCAATCAGCCCCAGCATTTT	CASSPGAGNQPQHF
TRBV7-2	TRBJ2-2	18	-	-	TGTGCCAGCAGCTTATATTTCCCTAGGACAGCAAACACCGGGGAGCTGTTTTTT	CASSLYFPRTANTGELFF
TRBV13	TRBJ1-2	13	-	-	TGTGCCAGCAGCTTCGCAGGGAACTATGGCTACACCTTC	CASSFAGNYGYTF
TRBV5-6	TRBJ2-5	15	-	TRBD2	TGTGCCAGCAGCCCCGGAGGCGGCCGGGCGGGGGCCCAGTACTTC	CASSPGGGRAGAQYF
TRBV7-2	TRBJ2-1	12	once	-	TGTGCCAGCAGCTTTGGAATCGGGAGGCAGTTCTTC	CASSFGIGRQFF
TRBV9	TRBJ1-6	16	-	-	TGTGCCAGCAGCGTAGGACTGATCTCCTATAATTCACCCCTCCACTTT	CASSVGLISYNSPLHF
TRBV7-2	TRBJ2-5	15	-	-	TGTGCCAGCAGCTTATCGAACGGGGTCCAAGAGACCCAGTACTTC	CASSLSNGVQETQYF